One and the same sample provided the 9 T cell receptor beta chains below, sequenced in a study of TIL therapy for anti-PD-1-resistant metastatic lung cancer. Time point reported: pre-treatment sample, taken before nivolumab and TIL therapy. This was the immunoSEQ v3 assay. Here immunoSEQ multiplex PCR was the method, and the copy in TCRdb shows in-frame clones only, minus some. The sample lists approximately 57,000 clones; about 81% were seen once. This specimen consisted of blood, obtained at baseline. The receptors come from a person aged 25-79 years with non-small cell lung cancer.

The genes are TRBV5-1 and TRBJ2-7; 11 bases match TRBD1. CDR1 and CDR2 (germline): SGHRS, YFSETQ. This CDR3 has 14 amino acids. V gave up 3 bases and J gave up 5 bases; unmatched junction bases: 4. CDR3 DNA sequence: TGCGCCAGCAGCTATGGACAGGGGGCCGACGAGCAGTACTTC. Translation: CASSYGQGADEQYF.

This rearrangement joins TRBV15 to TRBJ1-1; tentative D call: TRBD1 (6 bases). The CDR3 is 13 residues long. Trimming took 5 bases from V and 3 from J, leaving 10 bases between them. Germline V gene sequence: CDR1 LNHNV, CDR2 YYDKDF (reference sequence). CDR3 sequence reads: CATSRRGDTEAFF. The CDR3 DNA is TGTGCCACCAGCCGGAGGGGGGACACTGAAGCTTTCTTT.

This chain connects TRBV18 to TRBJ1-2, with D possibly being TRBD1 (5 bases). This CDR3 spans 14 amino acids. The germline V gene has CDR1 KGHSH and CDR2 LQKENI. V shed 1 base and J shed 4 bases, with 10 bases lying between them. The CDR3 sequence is CASSPQDTSYGYTF. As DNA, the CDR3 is TGTGCCAGCTCACCACAGGACACCTCCTATGGCTACACCTTC.

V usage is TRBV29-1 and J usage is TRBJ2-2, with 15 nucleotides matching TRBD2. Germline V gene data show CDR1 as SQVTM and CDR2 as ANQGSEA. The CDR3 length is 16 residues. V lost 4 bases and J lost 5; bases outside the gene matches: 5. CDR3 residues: CSVATGTSGRTGELFF. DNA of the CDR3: TGCAGCGTTGCGACTGGGACTAGCGGGAGGACCGGGGAGCTGTTTTTT.

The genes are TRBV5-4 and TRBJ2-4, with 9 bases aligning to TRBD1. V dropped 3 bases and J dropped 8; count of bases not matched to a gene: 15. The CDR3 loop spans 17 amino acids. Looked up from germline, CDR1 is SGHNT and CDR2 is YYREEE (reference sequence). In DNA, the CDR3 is TGTGCCAGCAGCTCTTGGGCAGTTTCTCGGGACAGGGACATTCAGTACTTC. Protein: CASSSWAVSRDRDIQYF.

This chain's CDR3 is CASSFRAAAGTQYF. Written as DNA, the CDR3 is TGTGCCAGCAGTTTTCGGGCAGCCGCCGGGACCCAGTACTTC. The rearrangement joins TRBV28 to TRBJ2-5; D not certain. Per germline, CDR1 MDHEN and CDR2 SYDVKM. This CDR3 comprises 14 residues. Trimming cost V 3 bases and J 7 bases, with 15 bases left between them.

The CDR3 is CASSISGVLTQYF. Here the CDR3 DNA reads TGTGCCAGCAGTATTAGCGGGGTGTTGACCCAGTACTTC. The V gene is TRBV28, the J gene TRBJ2-5; 8 bases agree with TRBD2. This CDR3 contains 13 residues. With 5 bases clipped from V and 7 bases from J, the junction kept 6 bases outside the gene matches. CDR1 is MDHEN and CDR2 is SYDVKM in the germline V gene. Variable domain in full (rest from reference TRBV28 and TRBJ2-5): DVKVTQSSRYLVKRTGEKVFLECVQDMDHENMFWYRQDPGLGLRLIYFSYDVKMKEKGDIPEGYSVSREKKERFSLILESASTNQTSMYLCASSISGVLTQYFGPGTRLLVL.

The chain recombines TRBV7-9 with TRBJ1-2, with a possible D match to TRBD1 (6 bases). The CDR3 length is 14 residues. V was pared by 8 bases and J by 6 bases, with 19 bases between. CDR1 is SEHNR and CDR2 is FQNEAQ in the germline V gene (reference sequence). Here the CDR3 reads CASAYGQGLNGYTF. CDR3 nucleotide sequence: TGTGCCAGCGCCTATGGGCAGGGGCTCAATGGCTACACCTTC.

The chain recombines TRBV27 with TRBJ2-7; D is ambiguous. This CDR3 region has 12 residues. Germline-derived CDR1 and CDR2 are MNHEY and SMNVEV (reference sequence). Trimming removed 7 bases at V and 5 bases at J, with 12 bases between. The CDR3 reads CASISRVHEQYF. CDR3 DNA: TGTGCCAGCATCTCCCGGGTGCACGAGCAGTACTTC.